This section outlines one TCR beta chain sequence together with its context. Antigen unknown. This sample was taken from a study of T-cell memory formation after mild COVID-19. V was pared by 5 bases and J by 4 bases, with 15 bases between. Germline CDR1 reads SGHTA; CDR2 reads FQGNSA. The CDR3 runs to 14 residues. General study results and limits: Proof of SARS-CoV-2 specificity was absent for the second-wave clones that crested on day 37.

After 5'RACE with constant-segment primers, TCR alpha and TCR beta cDNA libraries carrying sample barcodes and UMIs were obtained. TCRdb re-called the 5' RACE reads with MiXCR, one entry per CDR3 protein. The sample has more than 300,000 distinct CDR3 sequences; 20% are singletons. Sequences were obtained from PBMCs or a T cell subset sorted from them (not recorded which). The V and J genes are TRBV7-2 and TRBJ2-7, with unresolved D. The origin of this receptor is a man in his late teens or twenties who had mild COVID-19 (a few samples of this study predate the infection). Cell type and time point are not known. CDR3 sequence: CASSPTPGRYEQYF. The CDR3 region has the DNA TGTGCCAGCAGCCCGACTCCCGGCCGTTACGAGCAGTACTTC.